What follows are 5 T cell receptor beta chains derived from one specimen sequenced in a study of tumor and adjacent non-tumor tissue in lung cancer (dated by TCRdb to the late 2010s). The library was built by means of multiplex PCR. Instrument used: Illumina HiSeq 2500. TCRbeta libraries were constructed through three rounds of nested PCR with primers (Table S4) according to protocols adapted from ARM-PCR. Using fastp trimming at Q25 and MiXCR clonotype assembly, TCRdb reanalyzed the public sequencing data and kept in-frame beta chains. Identical CDR3 proteins give one entry, which carries the most common genes and DNA. Across this sample there are about 85,000 distinct CDR3 sequences, with about three fifths seen only once. In total, the top ten clones hold 15% of the sample. Bulk unsorted tissue served as the source for RNA extraction, and RNA quality was assessed using a NanoDrop ND-1000 and an Agilent 2100.

Sequenced sample: lung tumor tissue. The receptors shown here come from a man between 65 and 79 years old with non-small cell lung cancer.

In the case of this clonotype: One junction end disagrees with the germline gene, perhaps due to a read error. This chain joins TRBV11-2 and TRBJ2-4; tentatively, D is TRBD2 (7 bases). This CDR3 region has 14 residues. CDR1 is SGHAT and CDR2 is FQNNGV in the germline V gene. CDR3 loop: CASSLPGGINIKYF. The CDR3 coding sequence is TGTGCCAGCAGCCTGCCGGGGGGCATAAACATTAAGTACTTC. Complete variable domain (other parts from reference TRBV11-2 and TRBJ2-4): EAGVAQSPRYKIIEKRQSVAFWCNPISGHATLYWYQQILGQGPKLLIQFQNNGVVDDSQLPKDRFSAERLKGVDSTLKIQPAKLEDSAVYLCASSLPGGINIKYFGAGTRLSVL.

This clonotype was detected many times. CDR3 in amino acids: CASSGVQSYEQYF. In DNA, the CDR3 is TGTGCCAGCAGCGGAGTCCAATCCTACGAGCAGTACTTC. The rearrangement joins TRBV2 to TRBJ2-7; no clear D gene. This CDR3 has 13 residues. Per germline, CDR1 SNHLY and CDR2 FYNNEI. V lost 6 bases and J lost 1, with 10 bases in between.

Worth noting for this clonotype: One end of the junction does not line up with germline, which may come from a read error. The chain couples TRBV6-1 to TRBJ1-1; tentatively, D is TRBD1 (5 bases). This CDR3 region has 13 residues. Germline V CDR1 and CDR2: MNHNS, SASEGT. CDR3 amino acids: CTSTLERGMPAVF. The CDR3 nucleotides read TGTACCAGTACCTTGGAAAGGGGCATGCCGGCTGTCTTT.

In regard to this clonotype: At one of its ends the junction is not consistent with the germline gene, which may arise from a read error. In DNA form, the CDR3 reads TGTGCCAGCAGGCAACGGGACAGTTACGAGCGGTGCTTC. This translates into CASRQRDSYERCF. The gene calls are TRBV6-5 and TRBJ2-7; 7 bases are a match to TRBD1. The CDR3 length is 13 residues. Germline CDR1 MNHEY, CDR2 SVGAGI.

This clonotype was counted only a few times. This chain uses TRBV5-4 with TRBJ1-1; 7 bases agree with TRBD1. CDR3 length equals 15 residues. Germline-derived CDR1 and CDR2 are SGHNT and YYREEE (reference sequence). DNA of the CDR3: TGTGCTAGCGGCTTGGCTGGGACAGTAGGCACTGAAGCTTTCTTT. Translation gives CASGLAGTVGTEAFF. Full variable domain (remainder filled in from reference TRBV5-4 and TRBJ1-1): ETGVTQSPTHLIKTRGQQVTLRCSSQSGHNTVSWYQQALGQGPQFIFQYYREEENGRGNFPPRFSGLQFPNYSSELNVNALELDDSALYLCASGLAGTVGTEAFFGQGTRLTVV.